The 18 T cell receptor beta chains below were found in one sample sequenced in a study of CD8 T cells in Susac syndrome. RNA totalling about 0.45 to 1 ug underwent reverse transcription with random hexamers. TCRdb itself ran the immunoSEQ multiplex PCR reads through MiXCR, one entry per CDR3 protein. The data hold around 230,000 distinct CDR3 sequences, with 90% to 96% observed a single time. The sample consisted of CD4+ T cells from PBMCs. The receptors were gathered from a human donor with Susac syndrome.

The rearrangement links TRBV19 to TRBJ1-3; D ambiguous. The V gene lost 3 bases and the J gene lost 0 bases, with 6 bases spanning the gap. The CDR3 covers 14 residues. Germline lookup yields CDR1 LNHDA and CDR2 SQIVND (reference sequence). CDR3 sequence (DNA): TGTGCCAGTAGTATTGGCAGCTCTGGAAACACCATATATTTT. Protein product: CASSIGSSGNTIYF.

J is TRBJ2-3 and V is TRBV3-1, with 10 bases matching TRBD2. Germline CDR1 and CDR2: LGHDT and YNNKEL (reference sequence). Trimming at V came to 4 bases and at J to 5 bases, leaving 12 bases not matched to a gene. The CDR3 has 17 residues. The CDR3 sequence: CASSRSTSGTGRDTQYF. CDR3 in DNA: TGTGCCAGCAGCCGGAGCACTAGCGGGACGGGAAGAGATACGCAGTATTTT.

In DNA, the CDR3 is TGCAGCTCAAAACTAGCGGGGTCGGGGGAGCAGTACTTC. It codes for CSSKLAGSGEQYF. This chain joins TRBV29-1 and TRBJ2-7; 10 nucleotides line up with TRBD2. The CDR3 consists of 13 residues. Germline V gene lookup returns CDR1 SQVTM and CDR2 ANQGSEA. Trimming cost V 8 bases and J 7 bases; bases outside gene matches: 11.

V and J are TRBV29-1 and TRBJ1-5; 8 positions match TRBD1. The CDR3 totals 14 residues. The ends lost 4 bases at V and 6 bases at J; junction bases unmatched: 8. CDR1 SQVTM and CDR2 ANQGSEA come from the germline V gene. The CDR3 loop reads CSVGETGVGQPQHF. The CDR3 DNA is TGCAGCGTTGGGGAGACAGGGGTAGGTCAGCCCCAGCATTTT. The full variable domain, in which reference TRBV29-1 and TRBJ1-5 provide the parts outside the CDR3, is SAVISQKPSRDICQRGTSLTIQCQVDSQVTMMFWYRQQPGQSLTLIATANQGSEATYESGFVIDKFPISRPNLTFSTLTVSNMSPEDSSIYLCSVGETGVGQPQHFGDGTRLSIL.

V usage is TRBV2 and J usage is TRBJ2-7; TRBD1 matches 8 bases. From germline, CDR1 is SNHLY and CDR2 FYNNEI. The CDR3 loop spans 16 amino acids. V lost 8 bases to trimming and J lost 3 bases; unmatched junction nucleotides: 15. CDR3 sequence: CASLDLLRTGIYEQYF. For the CDR3, the DNA is TGTGCCAGCCTCGACCTCCTGCGGACAGGGATCTACGAGCAGTACTTC. The whole variable domain, filled in from reference TRBV2 and TRBJ2-7, reads EPEVTQTPSHQVTQMGQEVILRCVPISNHLYFYWYRQILGQKVEFLVSFYNNEISEKSEIFDDQFSVERPDGSNFTLKIRSTKLEDSAMYFCASLDLLRTGIYEQYFGPGTRLTVT.

This sequence joins TRBV11-2 and TRBJ2-5; TRBD2 is a possible D gene (7 bases). The CDR3 has 14 residues. Trimming pared 5 bases from V and 4 bases from J, leaving 14 bases between. Germline-derived CDR1 and CDR2 are SGHAT and FQNNGV. CDR3 residues: CASSPGGLGETQYF. DNA for the CDR3: TGTGCCAGCAGCCCCGGGGGGCTAGGAGAGACCCAGTACTTC.

The chain couples TRBV30 to TRBJ2-5; 7 positions match TRBD2. The CDR3 runs to 12 residues. V gave up 2 bases and J gave up 10 bases; unmatched junction bases: 7. Germline V gene sequence: CDR1 GTSNPN, CDR2 SVGIG (reference sequence). Here the CDR3 reads CAWSLMGRGQYF. The CDR3 DNA reads TGTGCCTGGAGTCTCATGGGGAGGGGCCAGTACTTC.

The chain uses TRBV12-5 and TRBJ2-1; TRBD1 matches at 9 bases. Looked up from germline, CDR1 is LGHNT and CDR2 is FRNRAP. With V trimmed by 5 bases and J by 7 bases, 9 bases remained unmatched. The CDR3 has 15 amino acids. Written as DNA, the CDR3 is TGTGCTAGTGGTCGCCCGGGACAGGGATGGAATGAGCAGTTCTTC. Protein product: CASGRPGQGWNEQFF.

The rearrangement joins TRBV23-1 to TRBJ2-5, with TRBD1 matching 7 bases. TRBV23-1 is known as an ORF, though its function is uncertain. V lost 9 bases and J lost 1; bases outside the gene matches: 5. CDR3 length: 13 amino acids. The CDR3 region has the DNA TGCGCCAGACAGGGACAGAGCCAAGAGACCCAGTACTTC. Translation: CARQGQSQETQYF.

The CDR3 sequence is CASSQPTRGPRGYTF. CDR3 DNA sequence: TGCGCCAGCAGCCAACCCACCAGGGGGCCGAGAGGCTACACCTTC. V gene TRBV4-1 combines with J gene TRBJ1-2; the match to TRBD1 covers 8 bases. Germline CDR1 and CDR2: MGHRA and YSYEKL. The CDR3 has 15 amino acids. Trimming at V came to 2 bases and at J to 8 bases, leaving 10 bases not matched to a gene.

The rearrangement uses TRBV4-2 and TRBJ2-7; D is unclear. The CDR3 totals 13 residues. The germline V gene has CDR1 LGHNA and CDR2 YNFKEQ. Trimming stripped 0 bases from V and 3 bases from J, with 6 bases between. CDR3 nucleotides: TGTGCCAGCAGCCAAGAGACGGACTACGAGCAGTACTTC. Translating gives CASSQETDYEQYF.

This clonotype was seen once. V usage is TRBV11-2 and J usage is TRBJ1-1; 8 bases are shared with TRBD1. The CDR3 is made up of 18 amino acids. CDR1 and CDR2 (germline): SGHAT, FQNNGV. V trimming: 4 bases; J trimming: 0 bases; junction bases outside the gene matches: 13. CDR3: CASSSPRTGRFMNTEAFF. The CDR3 nucleotides read TGTGCCAGCAGCTCCCCGCGGACAGGGAGGTTTATGAACACTGAAGCTTTCTTT.

The CDR3 DNA is TGTGCCAGCAATGCCGGAATCACTGAAGCTTTCTTT. Translated: CASNAGITEAFF. The rearrangement links TRBV28 to TRBJ1-1; D not certain. CDR1 is MDHEN and CDR2 is SYDVKM in the germline V gene. The CDR3 contains 12 residues. Trimming removed 7 bases from V and 4 bases from J, with 10 bases in between.

J is TRBJ2-1 and V is TRBV29-1, with TRBD1 identical over 8 bases. The CDR3 runs 13 residues. With 6 bases clipped from V and 7 bases from J, the junction kept 8 bases outside the gene matches. Per the germline V gene, CDR1 is SQVTM and CDR2 is ANQGSEA. This CDR3 is CSVDRAGGNEQFF. CDR3 in DNA: TGCAGCGTGGACAGGGCCGGCGGGAATGAGCAGTTCTTC.

On this clonotype itself: An end of the junction differs from the germline gene, which may be a read error. The chain has TRBV7-7 and TRBJ2-1; D is tentatively TRBD1 or TRBD2 (6 bases each). Germline V gene data show CDR1 as SSHAT and CDR2 as FNYEAQ (reference sequence). This CDR3 spans 12 amino acids. The DNA of the CDR3 is TGTGCTAGCAGCTCCGAGGGGGGTAGGCAGTTCTTC. It translates to CASSSEGGRQFF.

The chain employs TRBV12-3 or TRBV12-4 and TRBJ2-5, with D unclear. Trimming stripped 3 bases from V and 3 bases from J, with 8 bases between. The CDR3 contains 13 residues. This CDR3 is CASSFVPEETQYF. As DNA, the CDR3 is TGTGCCAGCAGTTTTGTTCCGGAAGAGACCCAGTACTTC.

The gene calls are TRBV29-1 and TRBJ2-6; possibly TRBD2 for D (5 bases). Germline V lookup: CDR1 SQVTM, CDR2 ANQGSEA. The germline V and J ends were trimmed by 3 bases and 1 base, with 7 bases remaining between them. This CDR3 comprises 14 residues. The CDR3 loop is CSVDSESGANVLTF. CDR3 nucleotides: TGCAGCGTTGATAGCGAATCTGGGGCCAACGTCCTGACTTTC.

The rearrangement joins TRBV28 to TRBJ2-7; D is perhaps TRBD2 (6 bases). The V and J ends lost 6 bases and 4 bases respectively, with 16 bases between them. The CDR3 covers 14 residues. Germline-derived CDR1 and CDR2 are MDHEN and SYDVKM. The CDR3 protein is CASRPGLAPYEQYF. The DNA of the CDR3 is TGTGCCAGCAGACCGGGACTCGCCCCATACGAGCAGTACTTC.